Presented here are 30 T cell receptor beta chains from one specimen sequenced in a study of spatial heterogeneity in lung cancer (dated 2019 in TCRdb). Points the paper makes about the study in general: The tumor nonsynonymous mutation count correlated with the number of expanded intratumoral alpha and beta TCRs.

Their specific antigens are unknown. The sample's time point label, in plain terms: sample taken at primary tumor resection. Preparation of the library involved 5' RACE. The data were produced on a NextSeq 500. Clones were called with MiXCR by TCRdb after fastp trimmed the public reads at Q25, and only in-frame beta chains were retained. CDR3 protein sequences are deduplicated, and each keeps its most common genes and DNA. The sample table holds roughly 2,200 distinct CDR3 sequences, of which roughly two fifths were seen once. The top ten clonotypes cover 20% to 25% of the sample. The sequencing used lung tumor tissue, collected at surgery. These receptors all stem from a male donor with early-stage non-small cell lung cancer.

This clonotype is categorized as medium-sized (0.01 to 0.1%). This beta chain represents an off-target read in a library built for alpha chains; its size is of limited meaning. The chain has TRBV28 and TRBJ1-5; the D is unclear. The CDR3 runs to 11 residues. Germline CDR1 reads MDHEN; CDR2 reads SYDVKM. V lost 10 bases and J 5 bases, leaving 9 bases between the germline ends. CDR3 residues: CAIGRDQPQHF. CDR3 DNA: TGTGCCATCGGTAGGGATCAGCCCCAGCATTTT.

On this clonotype itself: As an off-target read in a library built for alpha chains, this beta chain has a frequency of little significance. The V call is TRBV2, the J call TRBJ1-5; TRBD1 agrees at 9 bases. CDR1 and CDR2 from the germline V gene are SNHLY and FYNNEI. Unmatched junction bases numbered 6, after V lost 7 bases and J lost 2 bases. The CDR3 totals 15 residues. CDR3 protein: CASTPDRGGNQPQHF. In nucleotides, the CDR3 is TGTGCCAGCACCCCGGACAGGGGCGGCAATCAGCCCCAGCATTTT.

In its sample, this clonotype is large. This beta chain is off target for a library built for alpha chains, so its abundance means little. This chain links TRBV13 with TRBJ2-7; TRBD2 aligns across 10 bases. The CDR3 spans 18 residues. V gave up 6 bases and J gave up 2 bases; unmatched junction bases: 16. The germline V gene has CDR1 PRHDT and CDR2 FYEKMQ (reference sequence). This chain's CDR3 is CASRPRGAGGPRPYEQYF. The CDR3 DNA is TGTGCCAGCAGACCCCGTGGAGCGGGAGGGCCACGTCCCTACGAGCAGTACTTC.

There are a few counts of this clonotype. As an off-target read in a library built for alpha chains, this beta chain has a frequency of little significance. The V and J genes are TRBV30 and TRBJ1-5; 7 nucleotides line up with TRBD1. The ends lost 8 bases at V and 3 bases at J; junction bases unmatched: 4. The CDR3 covers 12 residues. Per the germline V gene, CDR1 is GTSNPN and CDR2 is SVGIG (reference sequence). DNA of the CDR3: TGTGCCGGGGGACAGTTCAATCAGCCCCAGCATTTT. This codes for CAGGQFNQPQHF.

This clonotype qualifies as medium-sized. Because this beta chain is a stray read in a library intended to capture alpha chains, its abundance should not be given much weight. The chain joins TRBV27 to TRBJ2-3, with D possibly being TRBD1 or TRBD2 (6 bases each). The V end was cut by 5 bases, the J end by 6 bases, with 15 bases between. The CDR3 contains 14 residues. Germline CDR1 MNHEY, CDR2 SMNVEV (reference sequence). The CDR3 DNA follows: TGTGCCAGCAGTGGGGGGCCCGCAGCGGATACGCAGTATTTT. Amino acid sequence: CASSGGPAADTQYF.

In regard to this clonotype: The library was built for alpha chains, so this beta chain is an off-target read and its size means little. The V and J genes are TRBV7-2 and TRBJ2-5, with D tentatively TRBD2 (5 bases). The CDR3 contains 15 residues. In germline, CDR1 is SGHTA, CDR2 FQGNSA. The V and J ends lost 5 bases and 1 base respectively, with 14 bases between them. CDR3 protein: CASSPQLGRQETQYF. The CDR3 nucleotides are TGTGCCAGCAGCCCACAACTAGGCCGCCAAGAGACCCAGTACTTC.

In its sample, this clonotype was seen a few times. This beta chain is a stray sequence in a library constructed for alpha chains; its clone size is not meaningful. This sequence joins TRBV3-1 and TRBJ2-1, with TRBD2 matching 12 bases. CDR1 LGHDT and CDR2 YNNKEL come from the germline V gene (reference sequence). With 4 bases clipped from V and 7 bases from J, the junction kept 11 bases outside the gene matches. The CDR3 is made up of 17 amino acids. CDR3 sequence (DNA): TGTGCCAGCAGCCCGAGCCGACTAGCGGGAGTGGGAAATGAGCAGTTCTTC. The encoded protein is CASSPSRLAGVGNEQFF.

This clonotype was seen a handful of times. This beta chain lies outside the target of a library built for alpha chains; its clone size means little. J is TRBJ2-7 and V is TRBV6-5; D might be TRBD1 or TRBD2, each matching 5 bases. Germline V gene data show CDR1 as MNHEY and CDR2 as SVGAGI. This CDR3 contains 14 residues. Trimming shortened V by 6 bases and J by 6 bases, and 18 bases separated the two germline ends. The CDR3 loop reads CASRGRNPPLEQYF. CDR3 sequence (DNA): TGTGCCAGCAGGGGACGGAACCCACCTCTCGAGCAGTACTTC.

Judged by abundance, this clonotype is medium-sized. This beta chain is off target for a library built for alpha chains, so its abundance means little. V and J are TRBV10-3 and TRBJ1-2, with a possible D match to TRBD1 (5 bases). V lost 2 bases to trimming and J lost 4 bases, with 8 bases between them. Germline V gene sequence: CDR1 ENHRY, CDR2 SYGVKD. This CDR3 is 13 amino acids long. The DNA for the CDR3 is TGTGCCATCAGTGAGGGGCAGGGCTATGGCTACACCTTC. Protein sequence: CAISEGQGYGYTF.

This clonotype is a singleton in its sample. This beta chain is a stray read from a library made for alpha chains; its abundance is not meaningful. The gene calls are TRBV6-5 and TRBJ1-2, with a weak D call TRBD1 (6 bases). CDR1 is MNHEY and CDR2 is SVGAGI in the germline V gene. Trimming took off 6 bases at V and 4 bases at J, with 12 bases between the two ends. The CDR3 contains 13 residues. The chain's CDR3 is CASSRRGSYGYTF. DNA of the CDR3: TGTGCCAGCAGCCGCAGGGGAAGCTATGGCTACACCTTC.

This clonotype counts as large. Found in a library prepared for alpha chains, this beta chain is an off-target read, and its abundance has little meaning. V is TRBV12-3 or TRBV12-4 and J is TRBJ1-1; unclear D gene. Trimming stripped 2 bases from V and 9 bases from J, with 13 bases between. The CDR3 is 13 amino acids. The CDR3 DNA reads TGTGCCAGCAGTTTATGGGATGAGGGCCAAGCTTTCTTT. Protein product: CASSLWDEGQAFF.

This clonotype is categorized as medium-sized. The library was built for alpha chains, so this beta chain is an off-target read and its size means little. The V and J genes are TRBV20-1 and TRBJ2-2, with TRBD1 matching 7 bases. V gave up 3 bases and J gave up 0 bases; unmatched junction bases: 4. The germline V gene has CDR1 DFQATT and CDR2 SNEGSKA (reference sequence). CDR3 length equals 15 residues. The CDR3 DNA is TGCAGTGCTAGCGCCCAGGGGGCGAACACCGGGGAGCTGTTTTTT. Its protein is CSASAQGANTGELFF.

This clonotype occurred a few times. This beta chain turned up in a library designed for alpha chains; as an off-target read, its abundance says little. The J gene is TRBJ2-6, the V gene TRBV24-1; TRBD2 might be the D (5 bases). The CDR3 is 16 amino acids. From germline, CDR1 is KGHDR and CDR2 SFDVKD. V was pared by 6 bases and J by 1 base, with 12 bases between. CDR3 loop: CATSSGRASGANVLTF. The CDR3 coding sequence is TGTGCCACCAGTTCGGGGAGAGCGTCTGGGGCCAACGTCCTGACTTTC.

By proportion, this clonotype is medium-sized. This beta chain is off target for a library built for alpha chains, so its abundance means little. The J gene is TRBJ2-7, the V gene TRBV6-1; D uncertain. There are 13 residues in the CDR3. V was trimmed by 7 bases and J by 2 bases, leaving 12 bases between them. In germline, CDR1 is MNHNS, CDR2 SASEGT. This CDR3 is CASTYALTYEQYF. Here the CDR3 DNA reads TGTGCCAGCACGTACGCCCTCACCTACGAGCAGTACTTC.

As to this clonotype: Since the library was made to target alpha chains, this beta chain is a stray read and its abundance is not meaningful. The V and J genes are TRBV12-3 or TRBV12-4 and TRBJ2-3; possibly TRBD2 for D (5 bases). CDR3 length: 15 residues. V lost 8 bases, J lost 7 bases, and 22 bases lay in between. This CDR3 is CASGSGAAPRNTQYF. The CDR3 bases are TGTGCCAGCGGGAGTGGAGCGGCCCCCCGGAATACGCAGTATTTT.

In its sample, this clonotype is large. In a library made to pick up alpha chains, this beta chain is a stray read with a size that means little. This chain joins TRBV12-3 or TRBV12-4 and TRBJ2-7; D gene ambiguous. The CDR3 loop spans 15 amino acids. V lost 5 bases, J lost 3 bases, and 17 bases lay in between. Written as DNA, the CDR3 is TGTGCCAGCAGTCCGACTCGGAGTTACCGCTACGAGCAGTACTTC. Translation: CASSPTRSYRYEQYF.

By proportion, this clonotype is medium-sized (0.01 to 0.1%). A library made for alpha chains picked up this beta chain off target, so its size means little. V and J are TRBV6-1 and TRBJ2-7; TRBD2 aligns across 13 bases. CDR3 length: 15 residues. Trimming removed 7 bases from V and 5 bases from J; junction bases left unmatched: 8. Germline loops: CDR1 MNHNS, CDR2 SASEGT. CDR3 DNA: TGTGCCAGCAACGGGGGGACTAGCGGGAACGACGAGCAGTACTTC. This gives the protein CASNGGTSGNDEQYF.

Relative to its sample, this clonotype is large. This beta chain lies outside the target of a library built for alpha chains; its clone size means little. The gene calls are TRBV7-6 and TRBJ2-2, with TRBD2 as a possible D gene (5 bases). Between the trimmed V and J ends, which lost 1 base and 6 bases, there was a span of 12 bases. Germline V lookup: CDR1 SGHVS, CDR2 FNYEAQ. There are 15 residues in the CDR3. This CDR3 reads CASSLDPSRSGELFF. CDR3 DNA: TGTGCCAGCAGCTTAGATCCTAGCCGCTCCGGGGAGCTGTTTTTT.

Notes on this clonotype: This beta chain was picked up by a library intended for alpha chains and is off target, so its count carries little meaning. The CDR3 spells CASSSNPRSGYTF. CDR3 in DNA: TGTGCCAGCAGTTCGAACCCACGCTCTGGCTACACCTTC. The rearrangement links TRBV27 to TRBJ1-2; D not resolved. Trimming took off 4 bases at V and 7 bases at J, with 13 bases between the two ends. The V gene's germline CDR1 is MNHEY and CDR2 SMNVEV (reference sequence). The CDR3 spans 13 residues.

In this sample, this clonotype turned up a few times. A junction end diverges from the germline sequence, so it may reflect a read error. This beta chain is an off-target read within a library intended for alpha chains, so its frequency means little. This rearrangement joins TRBV7-2 to TRBJ2-1; possible D gene TRBD1, 6 bases. The CDR3 has 14 residues. Germline loops: CDR1 SGHTA, CDR2 FQGNSA. DNA for the CDR3: TGTGCCAGCAGCCCCGGACAGAGCTACACTGAGCAGTTCTTC. Amino acid sequence: CASSPGQSYTEQFF.

As to this clonotype: This beta chain is a stray sequence in a library constructed for alpha chains; its clone size is not meaningful. The rearrangement joins TRBV7-9 to TRBJ1-5; no firm D call. Trimming cost V 3 bases and J 4 bases, with 7 bases left between them. The CDR3 is made up of 13 amino acids. Germline V lookup: CDR1 SEHNR, CDR2 FQNEAQ (reference sequence). The CDR3 DNA sequence: TGTGCCAGCAGCTTTGAGAGGAATCAGCCCCAGCATTTT. It codes for CASSFERNQPQHF.

This clonotype is medium-sized (0.01 to 0.1%) by share. This beta chain came through as a stray read in a library set up for alpha chains, and its size says little. The V gene is TRBV7-3, the J gene TRBJ2-3; 8 nucleotides agree with TRBD1. The CDR3 is made up of 15 amino acids. Losses at the gene ends were 5 bases for V and 3 bases for J; bases not matched to a gene: 7. The germline CDR1 and CDR2 sequences are SGHTA and FQGTGA. CDR3 nucleotide sequence: TGTGCCAGCAGCAGAGGACAGGGTCTGACAGATACGCAGTATTTT. This sequence encodes CASSRGQGLTDTQYF.

By sample share, this clonotype is medium-sized. This beta chain lies outside the target of a library built for alpha chains; its clone size means little. The chain joins TRBV5-1 to TRBJ2-1, with D tentatively TRBD2 (6 bases). V was clipped by 0 bases and J by 8 bases, with 9 bases between them. There are 13 residues in the CDR3. Germline lookup yields CDR1 SGHRS and CDR2 YFSETQ. CDR3 region: CASSLVGGDEQFF. The DNA of the CDR3 is TGCGCCAGCAGCTTGGTTGGCGGGGATGAGCAGTTCTTC.

This clonotype was counted between two and nine times. Within a library made for alpha chains, this beta chain is off target, and its count is uninformative. V usage is TRBV29-1 and J usage is TRBJ2-3; D is uncertain. V was cut by 3 bases and J by 2 bases, with 6 bases left in between. The CDR3 has 12 residues. Germline-derived CDR1 and CDR2 are SQVTM and ANQGSEA. In DNA form, the CDR3 reads TGCAGCGTTGAGTCTACCACAGATACGCAGTATTTT. Residues: CSVESTTDTQYF.

Of note for this clonotype: Within a library made for alpha chains, this beta chain is off target, and its count is uninformative. This chain links TRBV12-3 or TRBV12-4 with TRBJ2-1; D might be TRBD1 (6 bases). This CDR3 spans 16 amino acids. The ends were cut back, 6 bases at V and 7 bases at J, with 22 bases in the middle. This CDR3 is CASSPLGTYPRNEQFF. CDR3 bases: TGTGCCAGCAGCCCTCTCGGGACATATCCCCGTAATGAGCAGTTCTTC.

In its sample, this clonotype is medium-sized (0.01 to 0.1%). This beta chain appears as a stray read in a library generated for alpha chains; its size is not informative. The gene calls are TRBV11-3 and TRBJ2-1, with 7 bases matching TRBD2. The CDR3 totals 13 residues. V shed 3 bases and J 8 bases; nucleotides not matched to a gene: 4. Germline values: CDR1 SGHNT, CDR2 YENEEA. As DNA, the CDR3 is TGTGCCAGCAGCTTCGGACTAGTCGATGAGCAGTTCTTC. It is translated as CASSFGLVDEQFF.

This clonotype rates as medium-sized. Since it is a stray read in a library aimed at alpha chains, this beta chain has a size that is not meaningful. V usage is TRBV12-3 or TRBV12-4 and J usage is TRBJ2-1, with 9 bases fitting TRBD2. This CDR3 region has 18 residues. Trimming removed 5 bases from V and 0 bases from J; junction bases left unmatched: 11. This CDR3 is CASSPGLAVVGSYNEQFF. CDR3 nucleotides: TGTGCCAGCAGTCCGGGACTAGCAGTCGTTGGCTCCTACAATGAGCAGTTCTTC.

By share, this clonotype counts as medium-sized. The library was prepared for alpha chains; this beta chain is a stray read, so its frequency means little. V and J are TRBV5-1 and TRBJ2-1; tentatively, D is TRBD1 (5 bases). V was shortened by 4 bases and J by 6 bases, with 14 bases between the two germline ends. The CDR3 length is 14 residues. Germline CDR1 and CDR2: SGHRS and YFSETQ. The CDR3 DNA is TGCGCCAGCAGCCCAGGGCCCAACTTCAATGAGCAGTTCTTC. It codes for CASSPGPNFNEQFF.

Comment on this clonotype: This beta chain appears as a stray read in a library generated for alpha chains; its size is not informative. This chain connects TRBV14 to TRBJ2-7; TRBD1 is a possible D gene (5 bases). Per germline, CDR1 SGHDN and CDR2 FVKESK. The CDR3 sequence is 14 residues long. With 3 bases removed from V and 6 bases from J, the gap between germline ends came to 15 bases. The chain's CDR3 is CASSHPFQGSEQYF. CDR3 nucleotide sequence: TGTGCCAGCAGCCACCCCTTCCAGGGATCCGAGCAGTACTTC.

As to this clonotype: For a library built for alpha chains, this beta chain is a stray read; little rests on its size. V gene TRBV6-4 combines with J gene TRBJ2-2; weak D call: TRBD1 (6 bases). The CDR3 has 13 amino acids. Germline CDR1 MRHNA, CDR2 SNTAGT. V lost 4 bases, J lost 3 bases, and 6 bases lay in between. For the CDR3, the DNA is TGTGCCAGCAGTGCAGGGGACACCGGGGAGCTGTTTTTT. It specifies CASSAGDTGELFF.